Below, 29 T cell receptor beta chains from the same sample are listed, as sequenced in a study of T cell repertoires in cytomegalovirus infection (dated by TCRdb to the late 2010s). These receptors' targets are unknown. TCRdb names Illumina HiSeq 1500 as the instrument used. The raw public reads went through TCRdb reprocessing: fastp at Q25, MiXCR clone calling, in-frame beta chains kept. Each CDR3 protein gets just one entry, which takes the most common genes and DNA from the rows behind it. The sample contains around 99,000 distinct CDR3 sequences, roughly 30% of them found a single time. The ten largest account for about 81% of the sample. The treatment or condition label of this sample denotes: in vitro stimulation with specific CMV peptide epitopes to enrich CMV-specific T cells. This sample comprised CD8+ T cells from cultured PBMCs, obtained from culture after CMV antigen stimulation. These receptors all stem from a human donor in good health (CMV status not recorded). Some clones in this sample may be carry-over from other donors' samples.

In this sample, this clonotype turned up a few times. Here the CDR3 DNA reads TGTGCCAGTAGTATAGACCTCGGGACTAGCGGACAATCCTCCTACGAGCAGTACTTC. This encodes CASSIDLGTSGQSSYEQYF. The chain links TRBV19 to TRBJ2-7; 11 positions agree with TRBD2. Germline V gene data show CDR1 as LNHDA and CDR2 as SQIVND (reference sequence). Unmatched junction bases numbered 10, after V lost 0 bases and J lost 0 bases. The CDR3 spans 19 residues.

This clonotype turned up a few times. This CDR3 is CSARGLDRDYGYTF. CDR3 sequence (DNA): TGCAGTGCTAGAGGTTTGGACAGGGACTATGGCTACACCTTC. The chain links TRBV20-1 to TRBJ1-2; 8 bases map to TRBD1. Germline V gene sequence: CDR1 DFQATT, CDR2 SNEGSKA (reference sequence). The CDR3 sequence is 14 residues long. The V gene end was trimmed by 1 base and the J gene end by 3 bases; junction bases not matched to a gene: 4.

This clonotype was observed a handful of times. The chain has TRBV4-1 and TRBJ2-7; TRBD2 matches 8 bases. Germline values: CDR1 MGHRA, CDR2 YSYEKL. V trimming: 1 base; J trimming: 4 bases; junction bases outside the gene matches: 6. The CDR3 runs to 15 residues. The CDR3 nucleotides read TGCGCCAGCAGCCAAGTCGCGGGAGGAGAATACGAGCAGTACTTC. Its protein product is CASSQVAGGEYEQYF.

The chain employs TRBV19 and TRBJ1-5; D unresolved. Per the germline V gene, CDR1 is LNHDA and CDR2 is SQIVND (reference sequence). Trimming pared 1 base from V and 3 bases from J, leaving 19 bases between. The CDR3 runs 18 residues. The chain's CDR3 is CASSIGVATGFDNQPQHF. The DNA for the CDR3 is TGTGCCAGTAGTATAGGAGTCGCAACGGGATTTGACAATCAGCCCCAGCATTTT. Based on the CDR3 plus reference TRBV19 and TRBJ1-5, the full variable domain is DGGITQSPKYLFRKEGQNVTLSCEQNLNHDAMYWYRQDPGQGLRLIYYSQIVNDFQKGDIAEGYSVSREKKESFPLTVTSAQKNPTAFYLCASSIGVATGFDNQPQHFGDGTRLSIL.

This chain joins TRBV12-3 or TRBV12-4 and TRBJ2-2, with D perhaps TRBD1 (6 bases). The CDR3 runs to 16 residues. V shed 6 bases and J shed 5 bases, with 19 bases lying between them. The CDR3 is CASSRGHPSGTGELFF. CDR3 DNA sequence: TGTGCCAGCAGCAGGGGACATCCATCAGGTACCGGGGAGCTGTTTTTT.

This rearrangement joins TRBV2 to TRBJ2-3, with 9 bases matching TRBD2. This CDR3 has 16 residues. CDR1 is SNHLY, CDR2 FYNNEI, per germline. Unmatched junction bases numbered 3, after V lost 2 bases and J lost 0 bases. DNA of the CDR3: TGTGCCAGCAGTGAACTAGCGGGGACAAGCACAGATACGCAGTATTTT. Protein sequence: CASSELAGTSTDTQYF.

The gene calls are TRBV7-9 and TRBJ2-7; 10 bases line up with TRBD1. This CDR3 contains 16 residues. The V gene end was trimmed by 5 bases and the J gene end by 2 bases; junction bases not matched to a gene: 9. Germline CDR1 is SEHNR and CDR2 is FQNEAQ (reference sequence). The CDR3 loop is CASSRRGQGSTYEQYF. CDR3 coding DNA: TGTGCCAGCAGCCGGCGGGGACAGGGGTCAACCTACGAGCAGTACTTC.

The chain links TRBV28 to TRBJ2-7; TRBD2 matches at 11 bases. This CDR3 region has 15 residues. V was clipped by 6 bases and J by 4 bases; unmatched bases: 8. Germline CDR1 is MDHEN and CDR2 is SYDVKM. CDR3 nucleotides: TGTGCCAGCAGCCCCCGACTAGCGGGGATATACGAGCAGTACTTC. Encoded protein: CASSPRLAGIYEQYF. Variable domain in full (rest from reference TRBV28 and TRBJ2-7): DVKVTQSSRYLVKRTGEKVFLECVQDMDHENMFWYRQDPGLGLRLIYFSYDVKMKEKGDIPEGYSVSREKKERFSLILESASTNQTSMYLCASSPRLAGIYEQYFGPGTRLTVT.

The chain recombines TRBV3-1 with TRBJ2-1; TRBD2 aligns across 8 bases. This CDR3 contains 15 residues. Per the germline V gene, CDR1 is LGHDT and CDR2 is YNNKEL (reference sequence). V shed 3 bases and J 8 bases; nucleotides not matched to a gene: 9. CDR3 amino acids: CASSHPGLVRDEQFF. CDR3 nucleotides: TGTGCCAGCAGCCATCCGGGACTAGTTCGAGATGAGCAGTTCTTC.

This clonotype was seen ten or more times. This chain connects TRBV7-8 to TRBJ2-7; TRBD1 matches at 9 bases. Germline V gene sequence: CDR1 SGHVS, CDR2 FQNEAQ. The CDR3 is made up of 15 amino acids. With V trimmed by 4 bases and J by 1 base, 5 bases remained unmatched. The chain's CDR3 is CASSSFGQGSYEQYF. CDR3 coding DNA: TGTGCCAGCAGCTCGTTCGGACAGGGGTCCTACGAGCAGTACTTC.

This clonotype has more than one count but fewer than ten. CDR3 nucleotide sequence: TGTGCCAGCAGCTTATGGGCGGGGAGCAATCAGCCCCAGCATTTT. Translating gives CASSLWAGSNQPQHF. V and J are TRBV7-6 and TRBJ1-5; D is uncertain. V lost 2 bases and J lost 1, with 9 bases in between. The CDR3 extends over 15 amino acids. From germline, CDR1 is SGHVS and CDR2 FNYEAQ.

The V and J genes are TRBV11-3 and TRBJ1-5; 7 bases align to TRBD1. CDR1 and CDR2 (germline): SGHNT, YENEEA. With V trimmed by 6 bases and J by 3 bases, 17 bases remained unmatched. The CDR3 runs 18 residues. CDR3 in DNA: TGTGCCAGCAGATCCCCTCGGAGGTTGGGACAGACCAATCAGCCCCAGCATTTT. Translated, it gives CASRSPRRLGQTNQPQHF.

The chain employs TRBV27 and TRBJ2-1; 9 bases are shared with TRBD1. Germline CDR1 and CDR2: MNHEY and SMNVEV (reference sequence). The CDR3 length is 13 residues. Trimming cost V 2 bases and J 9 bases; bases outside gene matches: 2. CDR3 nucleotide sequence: TGTGCCAGCAGTTTAGGGACAGGGCCTGAGCAGTTCTTC. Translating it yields CASSLGTGPEQFF.

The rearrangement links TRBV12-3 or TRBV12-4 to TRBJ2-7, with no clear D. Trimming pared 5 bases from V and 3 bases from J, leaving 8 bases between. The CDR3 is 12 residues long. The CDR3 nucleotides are TGTGCCAGCAGTAGACTGTACTACGAGCAGTACTTC. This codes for CASSRLYYEQYF.

Here the CDR3 reads CASSLGGGAVPRQPQHF. CDR3 sequence (DNA): TGTGCCAGCAGTTTAGGAGGTGGGGCGGTCCCGAGGCAGCCCCAGCATTTT. J is TRBJ1-5 and V is TRBV27; the D gene is possibly TRBD1 (5 bases). The germline CDR1 and CDR2 sequences are MNHEY and SMNVEV (reference sequence). The CDR3 length is 17 residues. The V end was cut by 2 bases, the J end by 7 bases, with 21 bases between.

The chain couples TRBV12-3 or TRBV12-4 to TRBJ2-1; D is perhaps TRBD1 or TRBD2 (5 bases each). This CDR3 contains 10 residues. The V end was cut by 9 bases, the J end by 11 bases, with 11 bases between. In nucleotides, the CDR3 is TGTGCCAGTAGAGGGGCGCAGCAGTTCTTC. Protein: CASRGAQQFF.

This chain's CDR3 is CASRMNRGTYEQYF. The CDR3 bases are TGTGCCAGCAGGATGAACAGGGGCACCTACGAGCAGTACTTC. The chain carries TRBV12-3 or TRBV12-4 and TRBJ2-7; 7 bases are shared with TRBD1. This CDR3 has 14 residues. V dropped 6 bases and J dropped 2; count of bases not matched to a gene: 7.

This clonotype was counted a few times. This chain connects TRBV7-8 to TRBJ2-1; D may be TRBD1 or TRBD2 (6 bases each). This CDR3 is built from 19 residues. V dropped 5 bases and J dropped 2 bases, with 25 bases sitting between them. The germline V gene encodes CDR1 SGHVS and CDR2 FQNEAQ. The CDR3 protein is CASSRPGYGGRGAYNEQFF. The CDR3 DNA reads TGTGCCAGCAGCCGACCTGGTTATGGGGGGCGGGGAGCCTACAATGAGCAGTTCTTC. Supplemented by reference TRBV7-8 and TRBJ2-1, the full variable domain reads GAGVSQSPRYKVAKRGQDVALRCDPISGHVSLFWYQQALGQGPEFLTYFQNEAQLDKSGLPSDRFFAERPEGSVSTLKIQRTQQEDSAVYLCASSRPGYGGRGAYNEQFFGPGTRLTVL.

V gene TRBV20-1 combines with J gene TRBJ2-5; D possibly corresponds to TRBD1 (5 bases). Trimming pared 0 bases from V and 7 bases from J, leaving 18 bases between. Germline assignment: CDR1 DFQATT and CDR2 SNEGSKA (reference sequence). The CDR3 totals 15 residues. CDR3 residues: CSARDKDSVGWTQYF. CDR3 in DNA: TGCAGTGCTAGAGATAAAGACAGCGTCGGCTGGACCCAGTACTTC.

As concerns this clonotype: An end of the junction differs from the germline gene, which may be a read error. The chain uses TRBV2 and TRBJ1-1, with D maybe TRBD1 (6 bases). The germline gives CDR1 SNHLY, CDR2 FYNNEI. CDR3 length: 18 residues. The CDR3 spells CASSEALNDYRENTGAFF. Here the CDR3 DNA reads TGTGCCAGCAGTGAAGCGCTGAATGACTACAGGGAAAACACTGGAGCTTTCTTT.

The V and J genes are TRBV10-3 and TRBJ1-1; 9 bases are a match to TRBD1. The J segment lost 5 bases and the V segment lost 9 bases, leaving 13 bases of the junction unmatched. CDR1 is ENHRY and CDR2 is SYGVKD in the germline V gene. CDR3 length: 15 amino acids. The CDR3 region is CAMLGQGLFGTEAFF. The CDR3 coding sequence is TGTGCCATGCTGGGACAGGGTCTTTTCGGGACTGAAGCTTTCTTT.

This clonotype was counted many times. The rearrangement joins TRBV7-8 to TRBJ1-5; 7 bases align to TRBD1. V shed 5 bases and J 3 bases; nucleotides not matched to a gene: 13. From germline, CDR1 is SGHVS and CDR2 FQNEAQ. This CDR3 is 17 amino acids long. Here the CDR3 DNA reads TGTGCCAGCAGCCAAGGATTTTTGGGACAGACCAATCAGCCCCAGCATTTT. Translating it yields CASSQGFLGQTNQPQHF.

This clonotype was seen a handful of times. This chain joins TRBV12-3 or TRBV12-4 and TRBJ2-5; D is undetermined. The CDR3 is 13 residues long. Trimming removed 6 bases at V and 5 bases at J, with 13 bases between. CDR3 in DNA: TGTGCCAGCAGGACCTCGTTCTCGGAGACCCAGTACTTC. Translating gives CASRTSFSETQYF.

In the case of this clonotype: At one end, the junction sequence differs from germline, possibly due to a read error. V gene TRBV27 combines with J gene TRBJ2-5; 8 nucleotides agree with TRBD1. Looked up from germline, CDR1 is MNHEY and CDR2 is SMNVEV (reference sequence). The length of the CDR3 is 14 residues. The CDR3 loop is CASSIGTGQQTQYF. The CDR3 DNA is TGTGCCAGCAGTATCGGGACAGGCCAACAGACCCAGTACTTC.

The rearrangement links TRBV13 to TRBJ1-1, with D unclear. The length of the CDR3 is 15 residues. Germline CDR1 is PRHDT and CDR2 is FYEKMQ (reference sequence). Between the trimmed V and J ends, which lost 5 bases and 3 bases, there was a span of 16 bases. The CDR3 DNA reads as TGTGCCAGCAGCCGTCCGGGGAAGTTGGACACTGAAGCTTTCTTT. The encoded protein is CASSRPGKLDTEAFF.

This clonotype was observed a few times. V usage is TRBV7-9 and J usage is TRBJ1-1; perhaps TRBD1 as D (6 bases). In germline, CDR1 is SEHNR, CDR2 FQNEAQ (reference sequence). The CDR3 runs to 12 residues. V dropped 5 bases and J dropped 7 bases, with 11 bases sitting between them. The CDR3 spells CASSLAGVEAFF. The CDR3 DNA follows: TGTGCCAGCAGCCTGGCAGGGGTTGAAGCTTTCTTT.

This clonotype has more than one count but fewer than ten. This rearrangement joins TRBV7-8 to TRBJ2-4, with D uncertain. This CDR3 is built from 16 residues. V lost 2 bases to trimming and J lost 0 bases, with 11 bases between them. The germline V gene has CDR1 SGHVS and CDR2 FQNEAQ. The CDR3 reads CASSLTRELAKNIQYF. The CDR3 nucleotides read TGTGCCAGCAGCTTAACCCGTGAGCTAGCCAAAAACATTCAGTACTTC.

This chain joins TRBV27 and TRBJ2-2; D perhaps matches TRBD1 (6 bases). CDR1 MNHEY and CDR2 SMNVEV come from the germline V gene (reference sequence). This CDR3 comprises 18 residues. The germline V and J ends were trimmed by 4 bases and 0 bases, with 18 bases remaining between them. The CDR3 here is CASSSLFRGHPNTGELFF. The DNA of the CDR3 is TGTGCCAGCAGTTCTCTGTTCAGGGGCCACCCGAACACCGGGGAGCTGTTTTTT.

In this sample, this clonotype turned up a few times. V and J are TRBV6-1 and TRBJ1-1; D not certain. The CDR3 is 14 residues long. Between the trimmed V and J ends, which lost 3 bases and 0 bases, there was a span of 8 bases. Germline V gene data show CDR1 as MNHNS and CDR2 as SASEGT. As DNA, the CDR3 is TGTGCCAGCAGTGAGTGGAGGATGAACACTGAAGCTTTCTTT. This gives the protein CASSEWRMNTEAFF.